Reported below is one T cell receptor (beta chain). The antigen is not known. Expressed TCRB transcripts were sequenced after all isolated RNA was converted to cDNA. The assay was immunoSEQ multiplex PCR, and TCRdb's table has in-frame clones only and misses some. Here the sample spans some 660,000 clones, about 14% being singletons. Trimming removed 4 bases from V and 6 bases from J, with 18 bases in between. The CDR3 totals 15 residues. Germline CDR1 GTSNPN, CDR2 SVGIG (reference sequence). This sample was included in a study of beta chain features in type 1 diabetes. Study conclusions and caveats: Within patients, naive, central memory and Treg TCRB repertoires seemed more similar than within healthy donors. People with Type 1 diabetes carried modestly yet significantly shorter TCRB CDR3s in all four CD4+ subsets. It was not settled here whether HLA type affects TCRB rearrangement.

This sequence originates from a man aged 18 to 35 with type 1 diabetes. The chain is built from TRBV30 and TRBJ2-2; D may match TRBD1 or TRBD2 (7 bases each). The sequenced material came from naive CD4+ T cells from blood. The CDR3 DNA is TGTGCCTGGACAGGGAGGGGGCATAGGGCCGGGGAGCTGTTTTTT. Residues: CAWTGRGHRAGELFF.